This T cell receptor (beta chain) emerged from a study of glioma-infiltrating T cells after dendritic cell vaccination. Study as a whole: Patients had newly diagnosed or recurrent glioblastoma and received dendritic cell vaccines.

The time point is: after dendritic cell vaccination, including at tumor progression/relapse. Patients had residual fresh-frozen tumor tissue and more than two years of survival data. Before vaccination, two weeks after the third vaccination, and at progression, PBMC were collected. The immunoSEQ assay amplified TCRB CDR3 from up to roughly 2 ug DNA. Using immunoSEQ multiplex PCR, the repertoire was profiled, and TCRdb retains in-frame clones only, with some absent. The data hold roughly 80,000 clones, with around 87% observed a single time. Germline V gene lookup returns CDR1 SNHLY and CDR2 FYNNEI. This CDR3 region has 13 residues. Trimming cost V 5 bases and J 7 bases, with 14 bases left between them.

The sample was blood, taken after dendritic cell vaccination. The J gene is TRBJ1-2, the V gene TRBV2; no clear D gene. The TCR was taken from a human donor with glioblastoma. Here the CDR3 DNA reads TGTGCCAGCAGTAAGGAGGCCCCCTCTGGCTACACCTTC. Translating gives CASSKEAPSGYTF.